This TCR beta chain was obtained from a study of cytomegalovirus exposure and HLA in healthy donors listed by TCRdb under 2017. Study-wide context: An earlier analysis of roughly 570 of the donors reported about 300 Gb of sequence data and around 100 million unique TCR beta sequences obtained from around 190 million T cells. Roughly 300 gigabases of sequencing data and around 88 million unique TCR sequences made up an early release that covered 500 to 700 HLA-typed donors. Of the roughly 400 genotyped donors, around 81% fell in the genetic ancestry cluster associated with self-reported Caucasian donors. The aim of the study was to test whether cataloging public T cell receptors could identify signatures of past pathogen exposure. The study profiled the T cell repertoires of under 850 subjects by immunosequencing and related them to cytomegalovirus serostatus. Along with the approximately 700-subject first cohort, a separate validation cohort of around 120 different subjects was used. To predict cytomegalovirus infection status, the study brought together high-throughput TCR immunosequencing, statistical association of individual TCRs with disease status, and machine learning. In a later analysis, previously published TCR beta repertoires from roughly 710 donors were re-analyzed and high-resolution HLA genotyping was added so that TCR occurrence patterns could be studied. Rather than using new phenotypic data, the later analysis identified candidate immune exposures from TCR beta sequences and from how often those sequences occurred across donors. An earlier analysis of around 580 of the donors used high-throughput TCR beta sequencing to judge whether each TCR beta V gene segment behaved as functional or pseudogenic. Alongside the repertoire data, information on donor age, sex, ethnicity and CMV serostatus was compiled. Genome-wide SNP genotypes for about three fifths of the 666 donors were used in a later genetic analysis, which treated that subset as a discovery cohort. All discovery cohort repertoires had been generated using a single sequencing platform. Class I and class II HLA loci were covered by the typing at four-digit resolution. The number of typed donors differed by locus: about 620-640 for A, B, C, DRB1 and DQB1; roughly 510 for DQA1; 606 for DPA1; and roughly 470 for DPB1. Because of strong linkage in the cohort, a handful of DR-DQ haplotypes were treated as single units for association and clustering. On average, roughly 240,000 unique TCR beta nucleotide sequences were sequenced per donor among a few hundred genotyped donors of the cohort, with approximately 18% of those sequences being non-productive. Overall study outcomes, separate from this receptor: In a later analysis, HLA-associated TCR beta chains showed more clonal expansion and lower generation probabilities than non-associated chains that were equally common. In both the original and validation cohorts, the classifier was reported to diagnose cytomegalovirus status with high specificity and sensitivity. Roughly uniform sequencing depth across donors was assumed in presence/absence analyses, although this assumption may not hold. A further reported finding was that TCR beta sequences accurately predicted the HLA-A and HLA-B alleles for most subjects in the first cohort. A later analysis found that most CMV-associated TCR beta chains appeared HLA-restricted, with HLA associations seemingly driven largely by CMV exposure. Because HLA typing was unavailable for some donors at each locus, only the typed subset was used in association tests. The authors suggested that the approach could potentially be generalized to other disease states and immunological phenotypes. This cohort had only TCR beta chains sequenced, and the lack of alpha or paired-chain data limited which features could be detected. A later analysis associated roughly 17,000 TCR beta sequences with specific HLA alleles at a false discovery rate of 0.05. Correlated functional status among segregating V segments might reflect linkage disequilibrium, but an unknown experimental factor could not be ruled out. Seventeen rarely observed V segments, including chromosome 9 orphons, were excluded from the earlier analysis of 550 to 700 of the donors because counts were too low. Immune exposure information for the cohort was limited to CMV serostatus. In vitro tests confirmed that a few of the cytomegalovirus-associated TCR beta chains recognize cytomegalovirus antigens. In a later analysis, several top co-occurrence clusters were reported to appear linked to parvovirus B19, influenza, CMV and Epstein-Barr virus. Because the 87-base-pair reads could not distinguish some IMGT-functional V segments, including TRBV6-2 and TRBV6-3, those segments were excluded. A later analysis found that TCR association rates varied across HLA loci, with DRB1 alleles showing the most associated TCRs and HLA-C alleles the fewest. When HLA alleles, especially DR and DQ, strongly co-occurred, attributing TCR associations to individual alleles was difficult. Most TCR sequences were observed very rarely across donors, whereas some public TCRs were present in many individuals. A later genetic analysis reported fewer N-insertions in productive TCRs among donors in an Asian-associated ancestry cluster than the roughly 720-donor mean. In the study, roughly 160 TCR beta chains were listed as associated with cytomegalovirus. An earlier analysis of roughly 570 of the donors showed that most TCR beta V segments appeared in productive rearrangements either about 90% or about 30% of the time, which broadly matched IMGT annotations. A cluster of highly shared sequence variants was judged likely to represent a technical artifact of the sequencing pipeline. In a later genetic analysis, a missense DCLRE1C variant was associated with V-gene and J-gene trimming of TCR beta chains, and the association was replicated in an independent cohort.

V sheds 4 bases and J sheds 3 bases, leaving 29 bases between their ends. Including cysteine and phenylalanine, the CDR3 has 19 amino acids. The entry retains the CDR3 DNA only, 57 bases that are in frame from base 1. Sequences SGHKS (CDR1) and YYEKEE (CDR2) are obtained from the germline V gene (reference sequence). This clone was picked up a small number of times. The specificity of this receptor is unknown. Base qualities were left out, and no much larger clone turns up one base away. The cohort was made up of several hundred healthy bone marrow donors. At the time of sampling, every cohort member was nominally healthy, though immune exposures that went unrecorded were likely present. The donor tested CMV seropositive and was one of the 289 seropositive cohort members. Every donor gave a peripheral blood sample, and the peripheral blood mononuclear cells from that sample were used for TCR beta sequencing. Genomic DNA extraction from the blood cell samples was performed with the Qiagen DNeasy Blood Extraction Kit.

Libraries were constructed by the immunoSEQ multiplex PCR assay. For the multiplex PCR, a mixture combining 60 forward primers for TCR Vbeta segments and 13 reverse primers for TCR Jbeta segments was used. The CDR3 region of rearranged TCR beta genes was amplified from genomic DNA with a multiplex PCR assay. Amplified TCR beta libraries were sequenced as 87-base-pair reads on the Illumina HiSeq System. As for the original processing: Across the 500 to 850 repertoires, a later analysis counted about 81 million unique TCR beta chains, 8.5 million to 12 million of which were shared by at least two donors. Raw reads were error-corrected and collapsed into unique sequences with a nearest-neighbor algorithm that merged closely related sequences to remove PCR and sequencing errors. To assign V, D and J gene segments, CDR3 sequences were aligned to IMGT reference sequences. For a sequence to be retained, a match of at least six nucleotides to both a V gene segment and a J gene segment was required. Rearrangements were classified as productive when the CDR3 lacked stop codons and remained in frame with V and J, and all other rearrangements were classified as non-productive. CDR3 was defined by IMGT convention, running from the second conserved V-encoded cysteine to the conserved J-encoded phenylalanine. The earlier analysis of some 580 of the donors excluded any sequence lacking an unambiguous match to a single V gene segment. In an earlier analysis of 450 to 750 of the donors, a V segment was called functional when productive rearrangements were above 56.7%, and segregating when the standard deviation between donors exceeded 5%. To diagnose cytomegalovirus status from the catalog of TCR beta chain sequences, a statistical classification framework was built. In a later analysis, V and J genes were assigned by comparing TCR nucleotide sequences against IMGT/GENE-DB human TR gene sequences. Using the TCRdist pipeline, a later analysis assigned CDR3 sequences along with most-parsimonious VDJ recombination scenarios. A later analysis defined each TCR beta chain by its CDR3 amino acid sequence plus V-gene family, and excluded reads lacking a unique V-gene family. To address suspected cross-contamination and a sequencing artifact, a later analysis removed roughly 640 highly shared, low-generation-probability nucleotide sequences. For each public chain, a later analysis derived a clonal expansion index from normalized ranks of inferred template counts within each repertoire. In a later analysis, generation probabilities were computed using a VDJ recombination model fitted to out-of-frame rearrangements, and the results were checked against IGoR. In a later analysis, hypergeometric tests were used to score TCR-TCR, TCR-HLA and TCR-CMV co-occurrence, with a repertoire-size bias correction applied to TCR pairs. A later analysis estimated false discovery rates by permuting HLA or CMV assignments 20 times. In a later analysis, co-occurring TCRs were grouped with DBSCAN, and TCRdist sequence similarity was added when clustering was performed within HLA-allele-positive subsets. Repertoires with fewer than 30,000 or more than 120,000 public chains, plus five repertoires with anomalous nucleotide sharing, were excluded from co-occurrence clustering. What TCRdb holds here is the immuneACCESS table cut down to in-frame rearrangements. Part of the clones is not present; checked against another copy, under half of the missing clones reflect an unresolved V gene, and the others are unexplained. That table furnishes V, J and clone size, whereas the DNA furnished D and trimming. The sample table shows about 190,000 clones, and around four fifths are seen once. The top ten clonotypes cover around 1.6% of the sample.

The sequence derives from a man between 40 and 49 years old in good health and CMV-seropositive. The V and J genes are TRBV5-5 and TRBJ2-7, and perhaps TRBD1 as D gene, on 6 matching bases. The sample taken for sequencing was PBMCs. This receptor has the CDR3 CASSGKTQGPIEINYEQYF. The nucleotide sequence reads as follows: TGTGCCAGCAGCGGGAAGACTCAGGGGCCAATAGAGATAAACTACGAGCAGTACTTC.